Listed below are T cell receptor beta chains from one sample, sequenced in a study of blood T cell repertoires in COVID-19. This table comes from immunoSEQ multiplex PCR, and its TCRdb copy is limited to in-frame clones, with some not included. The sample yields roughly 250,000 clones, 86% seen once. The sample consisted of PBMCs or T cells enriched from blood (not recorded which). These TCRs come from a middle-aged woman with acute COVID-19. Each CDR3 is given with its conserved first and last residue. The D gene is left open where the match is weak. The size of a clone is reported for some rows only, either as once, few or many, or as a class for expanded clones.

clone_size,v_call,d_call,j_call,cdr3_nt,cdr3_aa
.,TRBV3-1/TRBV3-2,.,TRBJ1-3,TGTGCCAGCAGCCCCCGGGGTGGGTCCGCAGGAAACACCATATATTTT,CASSPRGGSAGNTIYF
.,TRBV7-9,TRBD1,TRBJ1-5,TGTGCCAGCAGCCCGGGACAGATAAGCAATCAGCCCCAGCATTTT,CASSPGQISNQPQHF
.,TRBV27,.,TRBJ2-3,TGTGCCAGCAGCTTGACCAGGGCAGATACGCAGTATTTT,CASSLTRADTQYF
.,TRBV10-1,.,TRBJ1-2,TGCGCCAGCAGTGAGTCGGCAGGGGCAGGCTACACCTTC,CASSESAGAGYTF
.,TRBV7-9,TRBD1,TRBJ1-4,TGTGCCAGCAGCCTCGGGACAGGGGGTGAAAAACTGTTTTTT,CASSLGTGGEKLFF
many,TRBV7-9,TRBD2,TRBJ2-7,TGTGCCAGCAGCGCCCAAAAAAAACTAGCGGGAGGACCCTACGAGCAGTACTTC,CASSAQKKLAGGPYEQYF
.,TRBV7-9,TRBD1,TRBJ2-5,TGTGCCAGCAGCTTAAGTCTACAGGGGGCCAGTGAGACCCAGTACTTC,CASSLSLQGASETQYF
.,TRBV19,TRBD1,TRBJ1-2,TGTGCCAGCCTAACCAACCAGGGGGCGCTGGGCTATGGCTACACCTTC,CASLTNQGALGYGYTF
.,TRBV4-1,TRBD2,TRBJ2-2,TGCGCCAGCAGCTCCCCCCGTACGACTAGCGGGAGGGCGCCCGGGGAGCTGTTTTTT,CASSSPRTTSGRAPGELFF
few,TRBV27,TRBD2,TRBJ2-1,TGTGCCAGCAGTTTTCGGACTAGCGGGAATCACAATGAGCAGTTCTTC,CASSFRTSGNHNEQFF
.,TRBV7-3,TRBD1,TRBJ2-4,TGTGCCAGCAGCAAGATGACAGGGAGTTCAAACATTCAGTACTTC,CASSKMTGSSNIQYF
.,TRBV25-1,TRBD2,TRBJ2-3,TGTGCCAGCAGTGAATTTCGCCGACTAGCGGGAGGGCCTGATACGCAGTATTTT,CASSEFRRLAGGPDTQYF
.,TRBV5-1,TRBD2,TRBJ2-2,TGCGCCAGCAGCTTGTCTAGCGGGAGGATCGCCGGGGAGCTGTTTTTT,CASSLSSGRIAGELFF
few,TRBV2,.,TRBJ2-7,TGTGCCAGCAGCGTCACAGGGAGAAACTACGAGCAGTACTTC,CASSVTGRNYEQYF
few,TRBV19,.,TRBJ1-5,TGTGCCAGTATGGGAGGGTTAGAAAGTGATCAGCCCCAGCATTTT,CASMGGLESDQPQHF
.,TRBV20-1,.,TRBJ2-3,TGCAGTGCTAGTGCGGGTTCCAGGGGATTCGATTCTAGCACAGATACGCAGTATTTT,CSASAGSRGFDSSTDTQYF
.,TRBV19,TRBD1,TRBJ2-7,TGTGCCAGTAGTAAACCGGGACAGGGGTCCTACGAGCAGTACTTC,CASSKPGQGSYEQYF
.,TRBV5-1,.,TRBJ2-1,TGCGCCAGCAGCTTGCAAAGGGGAAATGAGCAGTTCTTC,CASSLQRGNEQFF
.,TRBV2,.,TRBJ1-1,TGTGCCAGCAGTGGCGCAAGGGGTTCTACTGAAGCTTTCTTT,CASSGARGSTEAFF
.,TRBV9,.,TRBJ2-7,TGTGCCAGCAGCGTAGATTTCGGGTTCCCCGAGCAGTACTTC,CASSVDFGFPEQYF
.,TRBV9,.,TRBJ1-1,TGTGCCAGCAGCGTAGAACAGCTCACTGAAGCTTTCTTT,CASSVEQLTEAFF
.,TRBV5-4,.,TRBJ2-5,TGTGCCAGCAGCGCCCAAGACAGCGAAGAGACCCAGTACTTC,CASSAQDSEETQYF
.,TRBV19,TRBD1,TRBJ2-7,TGTGCCAGTAGTATTGGACAGGGGCGCTCCTACGAGCAGTACTTC,CASSIGQGRSYEQYF
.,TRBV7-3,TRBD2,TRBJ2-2,TGTGCCAGCAGCTTAACGGACAGCGGGAGGAACACCGGGGAGCTGTTTTTT,CASSLTDSGRNTGELFF
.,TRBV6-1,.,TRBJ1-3,TGTGCCAGCAGTGAGAACCCCAGGGGATCTGGAAACACCATATATTTT,CASSENPRGSGNTIYF
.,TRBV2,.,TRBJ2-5,TGTGCCAGCAGTAAGACACACTACCAAGAGACCCAGTACTTC,CASSKTHYQETQYF
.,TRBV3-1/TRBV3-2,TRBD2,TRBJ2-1,TGTGCCAGCAGCCTCCACGTGAGGCTAGCGGGAGTAAGTGAGCAGTTCTTC,CASSLHVRLAGVSEQFF
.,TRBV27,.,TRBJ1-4,TGTGCCAGCAGACTGGGGAGGAATGAAAAACTGTTTTTT,CASRLGRNEKLFF
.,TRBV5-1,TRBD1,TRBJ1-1,TGCGCCAGCAGCTTAACAGGGGGCACTGAAGCTTTCTTT,CASSLTGGTEAFF
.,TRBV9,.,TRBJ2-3,TGTGCCAGCAGCGTAGGTTCGTACGGGAGCACAGATACGCAGTATTTT,CASSVGSYGSTDTQYF
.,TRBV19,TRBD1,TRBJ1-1,TGTGCCACTTACAGGGGGCGCCGGATTATGAACACTGAAGCTTTCTTT,CATYRGRRIMNTEAFF
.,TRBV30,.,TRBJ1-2,TGTGCCTGGAGTATACCAGGGGCCGCGGCTAAGAACTATGGCTACACCTTC,CAWSIPGAAAKNYGYTF
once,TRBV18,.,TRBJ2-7,TGTGCCAGCTCACCTAACCGGGACTCAACCTACGAGCAGTACTTC,CASSPNRDSTYEQYF
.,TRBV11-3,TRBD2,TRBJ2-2,TGTGCCAGCAGCTCCCCTCAGGCGGGGACTAGCGACCATACCGGGGAGCTGTTTTTT,CASSSPQAGTSDHTGELFF
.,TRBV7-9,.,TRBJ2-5,TGTGCCAGCAACAAACTGACTGGCCAAGAGACCCAGTACTTC,CASNKLTGQETQYF
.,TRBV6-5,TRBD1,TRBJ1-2,TGTGCCAGCAGTAGCCCGGGACAGACAAGCTATGGCTACACCTTC,CASSSPGQTSYGYTF
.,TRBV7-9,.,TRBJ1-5,TGTGCCAGCAGCTTAGGGGGGGTGGGCAATCAGCCCCAGCATTTT,CASSLGGVGNQPQHF
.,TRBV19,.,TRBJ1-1,TGTGCCAGTATCCCCCCATGGGGGCGCATGGACACTGAAGCTTTCTTT,CASIPPWGRMDTEAFF
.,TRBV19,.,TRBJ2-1,TGTGCCAGTAGTATGTTGACTAGACCCTACAATGAGCAGTTCTTC,CASSMLTRPYNEQFF
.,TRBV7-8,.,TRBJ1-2,TGTGCCGCACGGAGCAGAATGGACTATGGCTACACCTTC,CAARSRMDYGYTF
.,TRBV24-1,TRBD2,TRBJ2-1,TGTGCCACCGGGACTAGCGGACAATACAATGAGCAGTTCTTC,CATGTSGQYNEQFF
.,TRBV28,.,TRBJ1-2,TGTGCCAGCAGTAAGAGAAGGACTTTATTCTATGGCTACACCTTC,CASSKRRTLFYGYTF
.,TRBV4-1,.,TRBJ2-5,TGCGCCAGCAGTAACGGCGGGGAGACCCAGTACTTC,CASSNGGETQYF
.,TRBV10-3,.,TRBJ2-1,TGTGCCATCGGGGGAGGCGACAACTCCTACAATGAGCAGTTCTTC,CAIGGGDNSYNEQFF
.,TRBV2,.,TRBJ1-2,TGTGCCAGCGGACGTGAGGGAGGCTCTATGGACTACACCTTC,CASGREGGSMDYTF
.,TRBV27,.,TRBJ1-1,TGTGCCAGCAGTGTTACGGTGAACACTGAAGCTTTCTTT,CASSVTVNTEAFF
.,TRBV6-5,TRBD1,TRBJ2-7,TGTGCCAGCAGAGCGACAGGGAAGTCCTACGAGCAGTACTTC,CASRATGKSYEQYF
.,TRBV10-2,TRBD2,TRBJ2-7,TGCGCCAGCAGACGGGGGGCTAGCGGGAGCTACGAGCAGTACTTC,CASRRGASGSYEQYF
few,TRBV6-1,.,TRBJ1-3,TGTGCCAGCAGTGAAGTGTCATCACGAGAACTCGGAAACACCATATATTTT,CASSEVSSRELGNTIYF
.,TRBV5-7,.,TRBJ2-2,TGTGCCAGCAGCTTGGAAGGTTCACAGATCACCGGGGAGCTGTTTTTT,CASSLEGSQITGELFF
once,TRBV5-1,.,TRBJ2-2,TGCGCCAGCAGCTTGACAGGTTTCAACACCGGGGAGCTGTTTTTT,CASSLTGFNTGELFF
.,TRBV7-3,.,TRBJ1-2,TGTGCCAGCAGCTTGACGGGGAGGTCGGACTATGGCTACACCTTC,CASSLTGRSDYGYTF
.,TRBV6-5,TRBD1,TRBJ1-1,TGTGCCAGTCTGACAGGGGGTATGAACACTGAAGCTTTCTTT,CASLTGGMNTEAFF